The source of this TCR beta chain is a study of T cells after yellow fever vaccination. The overall study: Researchers used SMART-Seq v4 Ultra Low Input to prepare fractions that had low cell numbers.

About this clonotype: Antigen specificity is unknown.

Study findings and constraints: Repertoires sorted by FACS could include abundant clonotypes that are contaminants from the bulk population. Once the booster was given, most primary-vaccination clones reappeared, at approximately 97% for CD4 and 88% for CD8.

TCR cDNA was made by 5'RACE template switching, adding a universal primer site and UMIs. TCRdb analysed the 5' RACE reads with MiXCR anew, one entry per CDR3 protein. The sample contains 300,000 to 350,000 distinct CDR3 sequences, around 4.5% of which appear only once. The sample here was PBMCs, taken 15 days after the yellow fever booster vaccination. This receptor was taken from a man between 18 and 35 years old who received the YFV17D yellow fever vaccine.

The CDR3 protein is CSARPDANYGYTF. The DNA for the CDR3 is TGCAGTGCTAGGCCAGATGCTAACTATGGCTACACCTTC. This sequence joins TRBV20-1 and TRBJ1-2; no firm D call. Germline V gene lookup returns CDR1 DFQATT and CDR2 SNEGSKA (reference sequence). V lost 3 bases and J lost 0, with 8 bases in between. The CDR3 is 13 amino acids.